This T cell receptor (beta chain) was identified during a study of cytomegalovirus exposure and HLA in healthy donors. PCR employed 60 Vbeta and 13 Jbeta primers. Method: immunoSEQ multiplex PCR; TCRdb's copy keeps in-frame clones and lacks some. The data show 150,000 to 200,000 clones, more than 70% seen once. The specimen sequenced was PBMCs. This receptor was identified in a boy aged 2-15 years in good health and CMV-seronegative.

CDR3 loop: CASSFGMGSYTF. CDR3 DNA sequence: TGTGCCAGCAGCTTCGGAATGGGCAGCTACACCTTC. This chain joins TRBV5-5 and TRBJ1-2; D call uncertain. The V gene's germline CDR1 is SGHKS and CDR2 YYEKEE (reference sequence). V was pared by 2 bases and J by 9 bases, with 11 bases between. The CDR3 spans 12 residues.